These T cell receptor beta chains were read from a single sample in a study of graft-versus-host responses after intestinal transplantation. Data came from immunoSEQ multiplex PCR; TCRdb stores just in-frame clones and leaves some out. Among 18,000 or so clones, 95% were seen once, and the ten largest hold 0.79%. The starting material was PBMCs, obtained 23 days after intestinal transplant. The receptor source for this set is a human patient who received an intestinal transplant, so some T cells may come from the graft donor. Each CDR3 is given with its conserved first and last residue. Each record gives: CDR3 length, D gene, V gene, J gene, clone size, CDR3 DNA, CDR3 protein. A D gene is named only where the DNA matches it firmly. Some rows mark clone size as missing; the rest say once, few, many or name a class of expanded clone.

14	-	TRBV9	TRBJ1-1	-	TGTGCCAGCAGCGCCGAAGACAGCCACACTGAAGCTTTCTTT	CASSAEDSHTEAFF
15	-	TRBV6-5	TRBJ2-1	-	TGTGCCAGCAGTTACTCCCGTGCGGAGTACAATGAGCAGTTCTTC	CASSYSRAEYNEQFF
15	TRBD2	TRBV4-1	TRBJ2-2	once	TGCGCCAGCAGCCTTCCGCCGGGAGGCACCGGGGAGCTGTTTTTT	CASSLPPGGTGELFF
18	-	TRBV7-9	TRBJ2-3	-	TGTGCCAGCAGCTTAAGGGTGGGGTCCGAGCCACAACGGGATACGCAGTATTTT	CASSLRVGSEPQRDTQYF
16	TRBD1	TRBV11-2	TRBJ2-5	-	TGTGCCAGCAGCCTCACCCATCATGCAGGGGGAGAGACCCAGTACTTC	CASSLTHHAGGETQYF
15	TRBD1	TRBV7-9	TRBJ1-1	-	TGTGCCAGCAGCTTAGGACAGGGGGCGGTCACTGAAGCTTTCTTT	CASSLGQGAVTEAFF
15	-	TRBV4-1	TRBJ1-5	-	TGCGCCAGCAGCCGAACAGCCACCAAGAATCAGCCCCAGCATTTT	CASSRTATKNQPQHF
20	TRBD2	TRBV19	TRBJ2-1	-	TGTGCCAGTAGTATAGACCTAGCGGGAGGGCCCCAATTACGGAACAATGAGCAGTTCTTC	CASSIDLAGGPQLRNNEQFF
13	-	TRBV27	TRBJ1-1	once	TGTGCCAGCAGTCCCCCTTGGGGGACTGAAGCTTTCTTT	CASSPPWGTEAFF
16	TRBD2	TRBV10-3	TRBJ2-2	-	TGTGCCATCAGCCGGGCTAGCGGGATATTAACCGGGGAGCTGTTTTTT	CAISRASGILTGELFF
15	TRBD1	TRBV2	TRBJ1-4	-	TGTGCCAGTCTGGAAGGGGGCGGCGGGGTTGAAAAACTGTTTTTT	CASLEGGGGVEKLFF
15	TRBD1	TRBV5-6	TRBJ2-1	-	TGTGCCAGCAGCTTGGAACAGGGGGGCTACAATGAGCAGTTCTTC	CASSLEQGGYNEQFF
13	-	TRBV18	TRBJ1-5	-	TGTGCCAGCTCACCACCGGGGGGCCAGCCCCAGCATTTT	CASSPPGGQPQHF
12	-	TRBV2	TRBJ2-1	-	TGTGCCCCCCGGGACGTATACAATGAGCAGTTCTTC	CAPRDVYNEQFF
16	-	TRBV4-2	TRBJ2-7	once	TGTGCCAGCAGCCAAGTTCTCACGTTCGAGCCCTACGAGCAGTACTTC	CASSQVLTFEPYEQYF
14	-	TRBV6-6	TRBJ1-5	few	TGTGCCAGCAGTCAAAGACGGGACAATCAGCCCCAGCATTTT	CASSQRRDNQPQHF
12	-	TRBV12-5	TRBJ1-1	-	TGTGCTAGTGCCATCCTACAGGACGAAGCTTTCTTT	CASAILQDEAFF
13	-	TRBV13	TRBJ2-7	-	TGTGCCAGCTCCCTGGGAAGAAGATACGAGCAGTACTTC	CASSLGRRYEQYF
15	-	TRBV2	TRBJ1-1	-	TGTGCCAGCAGTTTTATCGAGGGGCGTGACACTGAAGCTTTCTTT	CASSFIEGRDTEAFF
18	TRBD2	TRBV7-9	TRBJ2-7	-	TGTGCCAGCAGCTGGACTAGCGGGCGGACCCCTGGCCCCTACGAGCAGTACTTC	CASSWTSGRTPGPYEQYF
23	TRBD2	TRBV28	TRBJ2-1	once	TGTGCCAGCAGTTTCCCGGGACTAGCGGGAGGGGGCGAAAATACCGATTCCTACAATGAGCAGTTCTTC	CASSFPGLAGGGENTDSYNEQFF
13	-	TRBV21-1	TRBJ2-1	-	TGTGCCAGCAGCAAACTAGCGGGAGTTGAGCAGTTCTTC	CASSKLAGVEQFF
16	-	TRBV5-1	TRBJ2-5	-	TGCGCCAGCAGCTTGGCTGGGGGCACATACCAAGAGACCCAGTACTTC	CASSLAGGTYQETQYF
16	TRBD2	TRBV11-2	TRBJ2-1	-	TGTGCCAGCAGCTTAGCTAGCGGGATTACTTCTAATGAGCAGTTCTTC	CASSLASGITSNEQFF
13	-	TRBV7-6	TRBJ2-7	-	TGTGCCAGCAGCACAGGAGGGATTTCCGAGCAGTACTTC	CASSTGGISEQYF
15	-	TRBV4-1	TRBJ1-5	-	TGCGCCAGCAGCAGAAACGACGGTAGCAATCAGCCCCAGCATTTT	CASSRNDGSNQPQHF
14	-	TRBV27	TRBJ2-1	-	TGTGCCAGCAGTTTGGGATGGACATACAATGAGCAGTTCTTC	CASSLGWTYNEQFF
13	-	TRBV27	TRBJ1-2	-	TGTGCCAGCAGTCCCGACCGCAACTATGGCTACACCTTC	CASSPDRNYGYTF
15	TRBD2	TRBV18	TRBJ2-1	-	TGTGCCAGCTCACCCACCAGCGGGAGGGGCAATGAGCAGTTCTTC	CASSPTSGRGNEQFF
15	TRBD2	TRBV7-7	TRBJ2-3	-	TGTGCCAGCAGCTTAGGTCGTGGGAGGGCAGATACGCAGTATTTT	CASSLGRGRADTQYF
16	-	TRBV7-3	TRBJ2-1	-	TGTGCCAGCAGCTTAGGTGGGGGGACCTCCTACAATGAGCAGTTCTTC	CASSLGGGTSYNEQFF
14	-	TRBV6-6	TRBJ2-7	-	TGTGCCAGCAGTACGGGACCTAGAGGGGACGAGCAGTACTTC	CASSTGPRGDEQYF
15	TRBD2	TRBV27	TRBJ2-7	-	TGTGCCAGCAGTTTGGGGACTACCCCGGCCTACGAGCAGTACTTC	CASSLGTTPAYEQYF
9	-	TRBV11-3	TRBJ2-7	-	TGTGCCAGCAGCCCCTATAAGTACTTC	CASSPYKYF
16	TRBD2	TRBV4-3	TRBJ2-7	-	TGCGCCAGCAGCCAAGAGAGGGGACTAGCGACCTACGAGCAGTACTTC	CASSQERGLATYEQYF
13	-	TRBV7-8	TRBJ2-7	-	TGTGCCAGCAGCTTAGCCCCAACCACTGAGCAGTACTTC	CASSLAPTTEQYF
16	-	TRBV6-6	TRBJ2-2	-	TGTGCCAGCAGTTACTCGCCCGGGACTGGGACCGGGGAGCTGTTTTTT	CASSYSPGTGTGELFF
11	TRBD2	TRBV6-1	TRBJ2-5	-	TGTGCCAGCAGTGGATCCGCGGGGGGGAACTTC	CASSGSAGGNF
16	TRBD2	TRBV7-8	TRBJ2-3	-	TGTGCCAGCAGCCCGGGACTAGCCGGGGCCCCAGTTACGCAGTATTTT	CASSPGLAGAPVTQYF
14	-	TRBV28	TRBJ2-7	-	TGTGCCAGCAGTTTGCCGGGGACCGCGACCGAGCAGTACTTC	CASSLPGTATEQYF
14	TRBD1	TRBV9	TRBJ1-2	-	TGTGCCAGCAGCCCCTGGGACAGAAGCTATGGCTACACCTTC	CASSPWDRSYGYTF
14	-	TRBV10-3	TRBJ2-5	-	TGTGCCATCAGTGATGGTGGGAACCAAGAGACCCAGTACTTC	CAISDGGNQETQYF
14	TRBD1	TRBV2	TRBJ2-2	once	TGTGCCAGCAGTTGGACAGGGTATACCGGGGAGCTGTTTTTT	CASSWTGYTGELFF
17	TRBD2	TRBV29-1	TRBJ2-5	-	TGCGGCTCTACCCTCGGGACTAGCGGGAGTGGGGGGGAGACCCAGTACTTC	CGSTLGTSGSGGETQYF
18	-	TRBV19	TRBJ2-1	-	TGTGCCAGTAGTATAGATCTGGAGACACCTTACTCCTACAATGAGCAGTTCTTC	CASSIDLETPYSYNEQFF
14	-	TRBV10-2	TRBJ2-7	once	TGCGCCAGCAGCCAGACAGGCCTTACCTACGAGCAGTACTTC	CASSQTGLTYEQYF
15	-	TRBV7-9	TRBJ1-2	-	TGTGCCAGCAGGGAGGCAGGGGAGGCGATCTATGGCTACACCTTC	CASREAGEAIYGYTF
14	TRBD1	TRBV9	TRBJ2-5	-	TGTGCCAGCAGCGTAGGACAGGGTGGAGAGACCCAGTACTTC	CASSVGQGGETQYF
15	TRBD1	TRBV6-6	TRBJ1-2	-	TGTGCCAGCAGTTACTCCGACAGGGAGGTGGAAGGCTACACCTTC	CASSYSDREVEGYTF
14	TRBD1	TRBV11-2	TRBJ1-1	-	TGTGCCAGCGTCGGGGAGGGAGGGGGCAGTGAAGCTTTCTTT	CASVGEGGGSEAFF
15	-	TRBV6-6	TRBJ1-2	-	TGTGCCAGCAGTTACTACCCGTGGGGCTCTGATGGCTACACCTTC	CASSYYPWGSDGYTF
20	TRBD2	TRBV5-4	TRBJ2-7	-	TGTGCCAGCAGCTCTAACAGCATAAACCGAGAGCGGGAGAAATTCTACGAGCAGTACTTC	CASSSNSINREREKFYEQYF
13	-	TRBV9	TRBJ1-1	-	TGTGCCAGCAGCCTGGGGGGTGCCACTGAAGCTTTCTTT	CASSLGGATEAFF